Below, 19 T cell receptor beta chains from the same sample are listed, as sequenced in a study of PD-1 blockade in classical Hodgkin lymphoma. Sequencing used immunoSEQ multiplex PCR; TCRdb keeps in-frame clones, though not all of them. The sample lists some 32,000 clones, roughly 82% occurring once. After autologous stem cell transplantation all patients relapsed, and prior brentuximab vedotin exposure differed between cohorts. The material sequenced was peripheral blood mononuclear cells (PBMCs), taken at baseline. These receptors were obtained from a human donor with classical Hodgkin lymphoma.

The chain has TRBV5-1 and TRBJ1-2, with TRBD1 as a possible D gene (6 bases). Germline lookup yields CDR1 SGHRS and CDR2 YFSETQ. CDR3 size: 15 residues. Trimming left V 0 bases short and J 8 bases short, with 17 bases between. The CDR3 protein is CASSLASGGLRGYTF. The CDR3 DNA sequence: TGCGCCAGCAGCTTGGCCTCTGGGGGCTTGCGAGGCTACACCTTC.

This chain uses TRBV18 with TRBJ2-3; possibly TRBD1 for D (5 bases). The CDR3 length is 15 residues. The germline V gene encodes CDR1 KGHSH and CDR2 LQKENI. The V gene lost 2 bases and the J gene lost 0 bases, with 9 bases spanning the gap. The CDR3 DNA sequence: TGTGCCAGCTCACCAAAAAGGGGTAGCACAGATACGCAGTATTTT. Its protein product is CASSPKRGSTDTQYF.

The chain couples TRBV11-3 to TRBJ1-4; possible D gene TRBD1, 6 bases. Between the trimmed V and J ends, which lost 4 bases and 5 bases, there was a span of 17 bases. The CDR3 sequence is 16 residues long. CDR1 SGHNT and CDR2 YENEEA come from the germline V gene. CDR3 sequence (DNA): TGTGCCAGCAGCTCCGGACAGTCACAAATAAATGAAAAACTGTTTTTT. Its translation: CASSSGQSQINEKLFF. The full variable domain, in which reference TRBV11-3 and TRBJ1-4 provide the parts outside the CDR3, is EAGVVQSPRYKIIEKKQPVAFWCNPISGHNTLYWYLQNLGQGPELLIRYENEEAVDDSQLPKDRFSAERLKGVDSTLKIQPAELGDSAVYLCASSSGQSQINEKLFFGSGTQLSVL.

The V and J genes are TRBV6-5 and TRBJ2-7, with TRBD1 as a possible D gene (6 bases). V was shortened by 7 bases and J by 0 bases, with 16 bases between the two germline ends. CDR1 MNHEY and CDR2 SVGAGI come from the germline V gene. This CDR3 contains 15 residues. CDR3 sequence: CASTLGQSSSYEQYF. DNA for the CDR3: TGTGCCAGCACCCTTGGACAGTCGAGCTCCTACGAGCAGTACTTC.

This clone is a singleton in its sample. V gene TRBV23-1 combines with J gene TRBJ1-2; 11 bases are shared with TRBD1. TRBV23-1 is placed among ORFs of uncertain function. J was trimmed by 9 bases and V by 4 bases; bases with no gene match: 7. The CDR3 has 14 residues. CDR3 loop: CASSPRTGGNRYTF. DNA of the CDR3: TGCGCCAGCAGTCCGAGGACAGGGGGCAACCGCTACACCTTC.

The rearrangement links TRBV9 to TRBJ2-3, with D unclear. The V end lost 3 bases, the J end lost 2 bases, and 13 bases lay between the germline ends. CDR3 length: 15 amino acids. Germline-derived CDR1 and CDR2 are SGDLS and YYNGEE. The CDR3 sequence is CASSESPAPTDTQYF. The CDR3 region has the DNA TGTGCCAGCAGCGAGTCCCCCGCACCCACAGATACGCAGTATTTT.

The chain is built from TRBV7-6 and TRBJ2-5, with 9 positions matching TRBD2. CDR1 and CDR2 from the germline V gene are SGHVS and FNYEAQ. The V gene end was trimmed by 6 bases and the J gene end by 7 bases; junction bases not matched to a gene: 6. This CDR3 comprises 13 residues. This CDR3 reads CASRAGGQVTQYF. As DNA, the CDR3 is TGTGCCAGCAGGGCGGGGGGGCAGGTGACCCAGTACTTC.

This sequence joins TRBV28 and TRBJ2-5; TRBD2 is a possible D gene (7 bases). The germline gives CDR1 MDHEN, CDR2 SYDVKM. The CDR3 loop spans 13 amino acids. The V end lost 4 bases, the J end lost 4 bases, and 10 bases lay between the germline ends. The CDR3 DNA sequence: TGTGCCAGCAGTTCCGGGGGGCGAGAGACCCAGTACTTC. This gives the protein CASSSGGRETQYF.

The rearrangement links TRBV5-5 to TRBJ1-3, with D possibly being TRBD1 (5 bases). V shed 4 bases and J shed 2 bases, with 19 bases lying between them. The germline V gene has CDR1 SGHKS and CDR2 YYEKEE (reference sequence). The CDR3 has 17 amino acids. This chain's CDR3 is CASSIHRDSTPGNTIYF. CDR3 sequence (DNA): TGTGCCAGCAGCATCCACCGGGACTCCACCCCTGGAAACACCATATATTTT.

This clone has just a few counts. CDR3 amino acids: CASGDQPQHF. The CDR3 DNA sequence: TGTGCCAGTGGGGATCAGCCCCAGCATTTT. The chain links TRBV19 to TRBJ1-5; D not certain. In germline, CDR1 is LNHDA, CDR2 SQIVND (reference sequence). There are 10 residues in the CDR3. Trimming cost V 8 bases and J 5 bases, with 4 bases left between them. Together with reference TRBV19 and TRBJ1-5, the CDR3 gives the full variable domain: DGGITQSPKYLFRKEGQNVTLSCEQNLNHDAMYWYRQDPGQGLRLIYYSQIVNDFQKGDIAEGYSVSREKKESFPLTVTSAQKNPTAFYLCASGDQPQHFGDGTRLSIL.

The V call is TRBV19, the J call TRBJ2-2; D gene unclear. The CDR3 sequence is 12 residues long. Per germline, CDR1 LNHDA and CDR2 SQIVND (reference sequence). V was trimmed by 6 bases and J by 6 bases, leaving 8 bases between them. In nucleotides, the CDR3 is TGTGCCAGTAGGACGACGGCCGGGGAGCTGTTTTTT. Translating it yields CASRTTAGELFF.

The chain joins TRBV7-2 to TRBJ1-1; 8 bases match TRBD1. This CDR3 has 12 residues. Germline CDR1 reads SGHTA; CDR2 reads FQGNSA. With 6 bases clipped from V and 8 bases from J, the junction kept 5 bases outside the gene matches. CDR3 in DNA: TGTGCCAGCAGGAGACAGGGGTCGGAAGCTTTCTTT. Protein product: CASRRQGSEAFF. Complete variable domain (other parts from reference TRBV7-2 and TRBJ1-1): GAGVSQSPSNKVTEKGKDVELRCDPISGHTALYWYRQSLGQGLEFLIYFQGNSAPDKSGLPSDRFSAERTGGSVSTLTIQRTQQEDSAVYLCASRRQGSEAFFGQGTRLTVV.

V and J are TRBV5-8 and TRBJ2-7; either TRBD1 or TRBD2 may fit D (5 bases each). The V and J ends lost 4 bases and 2 bases respectively, with 16 bases between them. This CDR3 is 15 amino acids long. Germline V CDR1 and CDR2: SGHTS, YDEGEE. The CDR3 DNA is TGTGCCAGCAGCCTTAACCCTGGGGGTACCTACGAGCAGTACTTC. This translates into CASSLNPGGTYEQYF.

The chain couples TRBV7-8 to TRBJ2-5, with 9 bases lining up with TRBD1. Per the germline V gene, CDR1 is SGHVS and CDR2 is FQNEAQ. CDR3 length equals 15 residues. The V segment lost 1 base and the J segment 2 bases; nucleotides outside the gene matches: 2. CDR3 sequence reads: CASSLDGTGQETQYF. CDR3 DNA: TGTGCCAGCAGCTTAGACGGGACAGGGCAAGAGACCCAGTACTTC.

J is TRBJ1-1 and V is TRBV28; D remains ambiguous. V lost 2 bases and J 1 base, leaving 8 bases between the germline ends. Germline V gene lookup returns CDR1 MDHEN and CDR2 SYDVKM. This CDR3 is 14 amino acids long. CDR3 nucleotides: TGTGCCAGCAGTTTAGTCCACGAGAACACTGAAGCTTTCTTT. This gives the protein CASSLVHENTEAFF.

The CDR3 loop is CASSLEGQGTDTQYF. CDR3 nucleotides: TGCGCCAGCAGCTTGGAAGGACAGGGGACGGATACGCAGTATTTT. The chain has TRBV5-1 and TRBJ2-3; TRBD1 agrees at 9 bases. Germline values: CDR1 SGHRS, CDR2 YFSETQ. The CDR3 is made up of 15 amino acids. Trimming cost V 0 bases and J 6 bases; bases outside gene matches: 5. The complete variable domain, with remaining parts taken from reference TRBV5-1 and TRBJ2-3, reads KAGVTQTPRYLIKTRGQQVTLSCSPISGHRSVSWYQQTPGQGLQFLFEYFSETQRNKGNFPGRFSGRQFSNSRSEMNVSTLELGDSALYLCASSLEGQGTDTQYFGPGTRLTVL.

The chain employs TRBV5-5 and TRBJ1-5, with a tentative D call TRBD1 (5 bases). CDR3 length: 15 amino acids. V was trimmed by 0 bases and J by 5 bases, leaving 12 bases between them. Germline V CDR1 and CDR2: SGHKS, YYEKEE (reference sequence). The CDR3 is CASSLAGASYQPQHF. In nucleotides, the CDR3 is TGTGCCAGCAGCTTGGCCGGGGCATCTTATCAGCCCCAGCATTTT.

The chain has TRBV2 and TRBJ2-7; D is possibly TRBD2 (7 bases). Per the germline V gene, CDR1 is SNHLY and CDR2 is FYNNEI. This CDR3 spans 14 amino acids. Trimming shortened V by 11 bases and J by 1 base, and 18 bases separated the two germline ends. The CDR3 protein is CALWGGAGSYEQYF. The CDR3 nucleotides are TGTGCCCTTTGGGGGGGGGCAGGGTCCTACGAGCAGTACTTC.

A few counts support this clone. V is TRBV2 and J is TRBJ2-3; 10 bases match TRBD2. The CDR3 runs to 17 residues. After removal of 2 bases from V and 5 bases from J, the junction contained 10 bases not matched to a gene. CDR1 SNHLY and CDR2 FYNNEI come from the germline V gene. CDR3 region: CASSELRTSGGEDTQYF. The DNA for the CDR3 is TGTGCCAGCAGTGAACTTAGGACTAGCGGAGGGGAAGATACGCAGTATTTT.